Below are 26 T cell receptor beta chains sequenced from a single sample in a study of blood T cell repertoires in COVID-19. The protocol was immunoSEQ multiplex PCR, while the TCRdb copy is restricted to in-frame clones and leaves out a portion. The sample records around 300,000 clones, around 90% being singletons. Sequencing input: PBMCs or T cells enriched from blood (not recorded which). Every receptor here comes from a woman between 18 and 29 years old with acute COVID-19.

This chain uses TRBV12-3 or TRBV12-4 with TRBJ1-5; D is perhaps TRBD1 (6 bases). Trimming removed 6 bases at V and 6 bases at J, with 12 bases between. This CDR3 is built from 13 residues. CDR3 sequence: CASRAQGFQPQHF. The CDR3 DNA reads as TGTGCCAGCAGGGCCCAGGGGTTTCAGCCCCAGCATTTT.

The chain carries TRBV2 and TRBJ1-5, with 8 bases identical to TRBD1. Per germline, CDR1 SNHLY and CDR2 FYNNEI. Unmatched junction bases numbered 4, after V lost 6 bases and J lost 0 bases. The length of the CDR3 is 15 residues. The CDR3 sequence is CASSPDRVSNQPQHF. DNA of the CDR3: TGTGCCAGCAGCCCGGACAGGGTTAGCAATCAGCCCCAGCATTTT. Based on the CDR3 plus reference TRBV2 and TRBJ1-5, the full variable domain is EPEVTQTPSHQVTQMGQEVILRCVPISNHLYFYWYRQILGQKVEFLVSFYNNEISEKSEIFDDQFSVERPDGSNFTLKIRSTKLEDSAMYFCASSPDRVSNQPQHFGDGTRLSIL.

The chain couples TRBV25-1 to TRBJ1-2, with D unclear. The V end lost 1 base, the J end lost 2 bases, and 8 bases lay between the germline ends. Germline loops: CDR1 MGHDK, CDR2 SYGVNS. The CDR3 loop spans 14 amino acids. The CDR3 DNA is TGTGCCAGCAGTGAATTAACAGCCAACTATGGCTACACCTTC. Translating it yields CASSELTANYGYTF.

The chain recombines TRBV27 with TRBJ1-5; possible D gene TRBD1, 6 bases. The CDR3 extends over 15 amino acids. Germline lookup yields CDR1 MNHEY and CDR2 SMNVEV (reference sequence). V was pared by 0 bases and J by 6 bases, with 12 bases between. CDR3 coding DNA: TGTGCCAGCAGTTTATCGTCTGGGGGCGGTCAGCCCCAGCATTTT. Its protein product is CASSLSSGGGQPQHF.

As for this clone: At the DNA level, this CDR3 is encoded by other sequences in the same sample as well. The V and J genes are TRBV14 and TRBJ1-1; tentatively, D is TRBD1 (6 bases). The length of the CDR3 is 14 residues. Per the germline V gene, CDR1 is SGHDN and CDR2 is FVKESK. V shed 1 base and J shed 2 bases, with 8 bases lying between them. CDR3 sequence (DNA): TGTGCCAGCAGCCAAGTCAGGGGAAACACTGAAGCTTTCTTT. It yields the protein CASSQVRGNTEAFF.

This chain joins TRBV11-2 and TRBJ1-6, with D maybe TRBD1 (5 bases). CDR3 length: 16 amino acids. Trimming left V 4 bases short and J 6 bases short, with 16 bases between. Per germline, CDR1 SGHAT and CDR2 FQNNGV. As DNA, the CDR3 is TGTGCCAGCAGCTACGTAGCGGGGGATCCTAATTCACCCCTCCACTTT. It translates to CASSYVAGDPNSPLHF.

This chain connects TRBV21-1 to TRBJ1-6; the D call of TRBD1 is as the table states it, not checked on the DNA. TRBV21-1 is tagged as a pseudogene. CDR3 length equals 17 residues. CDR3 DNA sequence: TGTGCCAGCAGCAACAACCCCCGGGACAGGGGACAACCACCCCTCCACTTT. Translation gives CASSNNPRDRGQPPLHF.

This rearrangement joins TRBV29-1 to TRBJ2-7; D is possibly TRBD1 (7 bases). Trimming removed 2 bases at V and 5 bases at J, with 16 bases between. This CDR3 has 14 residues. The germline V gene has CDR1 SQVTM and CDR2 ANQGSEA. CDR3 DNA: TGCAGCGTTGAAAGGGGCCAGGGGGGAAACGAGCAGTACTTC. Amino acid sequence: CSVERGQGGNEQYF.

The genes are TRBV7-9 and TRBJ2-6, with D maybe TRBD2 (5 bases). This CDR3 spans 16 amino acids. Germline V gene lookup returns CDR1 SEHNR and CDR2 FQNEAQ (reference sequence). V lost 7 bases and J lost 0, with 13 bases in between. As DNA, the CDR3 is TGTGCCAGCAATGAAGAGGGCCTCTCTGGGGCCAACGTCCTGACTTTC. Protein: CASNEEGLSGANVLTF. Combining the CDR3 with reference TRBV7-9 and TRBJ2-6 gives the whole variable domain DTGVSQNPRHKITKRGQNVTFRCDPISEHNRLYWYRQTLGQGPEFLTYFQNEAQLEKSRLLSDRFSAERPKGSFSTLEIQRTEQGDSAMYLCASNEEGLSGANVLTFGAGSRLTVL.

This clone has just one count. In DNA form, the CDR3 reads TGTGCCAGCAGACAGGGGATATGGAGCTACACCTTC. Residues: CASRQGIWSYTF. The J gene is TRBJ1-2, the V gene TRBV6-5; TRBD1 aligns across 7 bases. Germline V gene lookup returns CDR1 MNHEY and CDR2 SVGAGI. The V segment lost 6 bases and the J segment 9 bases; nucleotides outside the gene matches: 7. The CDR3 extends over 12 amino acids.

The chain employs TRBV19 and TRBJ1-1, with no clear D. Between the trimmed V and J ends, which lost 5 bases and 5 bases, there was a span of 15 bases. This CDR3 has 14 residues. Germline loops: CDR1 LNHDA, CDR2 SQIVND (reference sequence). The CDR3 reads CASSWSPERTEAFF. In nucleotides, the CDR3 is TGTGCCAGTAGTTGGTCCCCGGAGAGAACTGAAGCTTTCTTT.

The chain is built from TRBV11-2 and TRBJ2-7; TRBD2 agrees at 8 bases. In germline, CDR1 is SGHAT, CDR2 FQNNGV. CDR3 length: 15 residues. Trimming removed 7 bases from V and 0 bases from J; junction bases left unmatched: 8. The CDR3 nucleotides read TGTGCCAGCAACCCCGGGGGGACTAGCTCCTACGAGCAGTACTTC. Protein: CASNPGGTSSYEQYF. Full variable domain (outside the CDR3, taken from reference TRBV11-2 and TRBJ2-7): EAGVAQSPRYKIIEKRQSVAFWCNPISGHATLYWYQQILGQGPKLLIQFQNNGVVDDSQLPKDRFSAERLKGVDSTLKIQPAKLEDSAVYLCASNPGGTSSYEQYFGPGTRLTVT.

The genes are TRBV7-2 and TRBJ2-1; TRBD2 matches at 7 bases. This CDR3 region has 16 residues. Germline assignment: CDR1 SGHTA and CDR2 FQGNSA. Unmatched junction bases numbered 7, after V lost 1 base and J lost 4 bases. The CDR3 coding sequence is TGTGCCAGCAGCTTAGGGTGGAGCGGGGAATACAATGAGCAGTTCTTC. Protein: CASSLGWSGEYNEQFF.

V is TRBV11-2 and J is TRBJ2-3, with 8 bases aligning to TRBD2. Trimming removed 0 bases from V and 6 bases from J; junction bases left unmatched: 5. CDR1 is SGHAT, CDR2 FQNNGV, per germline. This CDR3 has 15 amino acids. As DNA, the CDR3 is TGTGCCAGCAGCTTAGAAGGAGCGGGGGCGGATACGCAGTATTTT. Protein sequence: CASSLEGAGADTQYF. The full variable domain, with the rest looked up from reference TRBV11-2 and TRBJ2-3, is EAGVAQSPRYKIIEKRQSVAFWCNPISGHATLYWYQQILGQGPKLLIQFQNNGVVDDSQLPKDRFSAERLKGVDSTLKIQPAKLEDSAVYLCASSLEGAGADTQYFGPGTRLTVL.

The chain is built from TRBV6-2 or TRBV6-3 and TRBJ2-5, with 9 bases aligning to TRBD1. V was clipped by 6 bases and J by 4 bases; unmatched bases: 6. Germline lookup yields CDR1 MNHEY and CDR2 SVGEGT. CDR3 length: 14 residues. The CDR3 reads CASSMDRGGETQYF. CDR3 in DNA: TGTGCCAGCAGCATGGACAGGGGAGGAGAGACCCAGTACTTC.

This chain links TRBV6-5 with TRBJ2-7; 7 nucleotides align to TRBD2. V shed 5 bases and J 0 bases; nucleotides not matched to a gene: 4. CDR3 length equals 14 residues. CDR1 and CDR2 from the germline V gene are MNHEY and SVGAGI. The CDR3 DNA reads as TGTGCCAGCAGTCTAGCGGTAAGCTCCTACGAGCAGTACTTC. Encoded protein: CASSLAVSSYEQYF.

The V gene is TRBV27, the J gene TRBJ2-1; possibly TRBD1 for D (5 bases). The CDR3 runs 15 residues. Deletions cut 6 bases from V and 0 bases from J, with 12 bases between. CDR1 and CDR2 (germline): MNHEY, SMNVEV (reference sequence). The chain's CDR3 is CASRLGPSSYNEQFF. CDR3 bases: TGTGCCAGCAGGTTGGGGCCTAGCTCCTACAATGAGCAGTTCTTC.

This clone was seen a handful of times. The V gene is TRBV6-6, the J gene TRBJ2-7, with TRBD2 identical over 14 bases. The CDR3 has 17 amino acids. J was trimmed by 4 bases and V by 5 bases; bases with no gene match: 10. Germline V gives CDR1 MNHNY, CDR2 SVGAGI (reference sequence). The CDR3 DNA reads as TGTGCCAGCAGTCCCGGGGGACTAGCGGGAGTTCAGTACGAGCAGTACTTC. Translating it yields CASSPGGLAGVQYEQYF.

This clone was recorded once. The rearrangement joins TRBV28 to TRBJ1-1; TRBD1 aligns across 8 bases. CDR3 length: 16 amino acids. J lost 0 bases, V lost 5 bases, and 8 bases had no gene match. Germline V gives CDR1 MDHEN, CDR2 SYDVKM. The CDR3 is CASSTTGVVMNTEAFF. CDR3 DNA: TGTGCCAGCAGTACGACAGGGGTAGTAATGAACACTGAAGCTTTCTTT.

The chain couples TRBV18 to TRBJ1-2; D not resolved. V dropped 2 bases and J dropped 3 bases, with 7 bases sitting between them. CDR1 and CDR2 from the germline V gene are KGHSH and LQKENI. The length of the CDR3 is 13 residues. The CDR3 spells CASSPGEDYGYTF. CDR3 nucleotides: TGTGCCAGCTCACCAGGGGAGGACTATGGCTACACCTTC. The full variable domain, with the rest looked up from reference TRBV18 and TRBJ1-2, is NAGVMQNPRHLVRRRGQEARLRCSPMKGHSHVYWYRQLPEEGLKFMVYLQKENIIDESGMPKERFSAEFPKEGPSILRIQQVVRGDSAAYFCASSPGEDYGYTFGSGTRLTVV.

The chain combines TRBV30 with TRBJ1-5, with TRBD1 as a possible D gene (5 bases). The CDR3 consists of 13 residues. Trimming pared 2 bases from V and 2 bases from J, leaving 7 bases between. Germline values: CDR1 GTSNPN, CDR2 SVGIG (reference sequence). The CDR3 is CAWSKGGNQPQHF. The DNA for the CDR3 is TGTGCCTGGAGTAAAGGGGGCAATCAGCCCCAGCATTTT.

V is TRBV4-2 and J is TRBJ2-2; D possibly corresponds to TRBD1 (6 bases). CDR1 and CDR2 from the germline V gene are LGHNA and YNFKEQ. This CDR3 spans 14 amino acids. V was trimmed by 4 bases and J by 5 bases, leaving 11 bases between them. The CDR3 coding sequence is TGTGCCAGCAGCCCGGGACATTTAACCGGGGAGCTGTTTTTT. This gives the protein CASSPGHLTGELFF.

This clone was observed a handful of times. The chain carries TRBV15 and TRBJ2-1; a weak D match, TRBD2 (5 bases). CDR1 and CDR2 (germline): LNHNV, YYDKDF (reference sequence). V lost 0 bases and J 4 bases, leaving 13 bases between the germline ends. The CDR3 has 16 amino acids. In nucleotides, the CDR3 is TGTGCCACCAGCAGAGAGCCGGAGGCCCGTTACAATGAGCAGTTCTTC. It is translated as CATSREPEARYNEQFF.

V is TRBV5-3 and J is TRBJ1-2, with unresolved D. TRBV5-3 is recorded as an ORF, its role being uncertain. V was trimmed by 2 bases and J by 8 bases, leaving 13 bases between them. The CDR3 runs 13 residues. The CDR3 DNA follows: TGTGCCAGAAGCTTACAACACCCGCGGGGCTACACCTTC. It is translated as CARSLQHPRGYTF.

The table lists this clone with a few counts. This chain uses TRBV28 with TRBJ1-5; D unclear. This CDR3 spans 17 amino acids. Per the germline V gene, CDR1 is MDHEN and CDR2 is SYDVKM. V lost 5 bases, J lost 5 bases, and 22 bases lay in between. The CDR3 DNA sequence: TGTGCCAGCAGTACCTACCCTCGGGGAGGTGTGGATCAGCCCCAGCATTTT. Protein: CASSTYPRGGVDQPQHF. Full variable domain (missing parts from reference TRBV28 and TRBJ1-5): DVKVTQSSRYLVKRTGEKVFLECVQDMDHENMFWYRQDPGLGLRLIYFSYDVKMKEKGDIPEGYSVSREKKERFSLILESASTNQTSMYLCASSTYPRGGVDQPQHFGDGTRLSIL.

The CDR3 region is CASTLSPGQVTGTEAFF. DNA of the CDR3: TGTGCCAGCACCTTGAGCCCGGGACAGGTTACGGGCACTGAAGCTTTCTTT. The V gene is TRBV28, the J gene TRBJ1-1; TRBD1 agrees at 8 bases. CDR1 is MDHEN and CDR2 is SYDVKM in the germline V gene. The CDR3 spans 17 residues. The J segment lost 4 bases and the V segment lost 7 bases, leaving 17 bases of the junction unmatched.